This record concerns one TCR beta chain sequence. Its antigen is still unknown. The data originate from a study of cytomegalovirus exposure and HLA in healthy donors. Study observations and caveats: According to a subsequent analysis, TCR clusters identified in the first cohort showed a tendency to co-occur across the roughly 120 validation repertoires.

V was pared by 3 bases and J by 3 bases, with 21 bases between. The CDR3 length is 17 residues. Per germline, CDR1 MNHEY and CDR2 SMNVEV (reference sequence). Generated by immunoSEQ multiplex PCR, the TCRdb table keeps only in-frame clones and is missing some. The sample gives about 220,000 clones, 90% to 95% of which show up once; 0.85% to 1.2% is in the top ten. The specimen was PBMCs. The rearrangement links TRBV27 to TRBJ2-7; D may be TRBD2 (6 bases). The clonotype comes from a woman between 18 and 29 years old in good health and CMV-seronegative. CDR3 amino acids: CASSFGWRAPLLYEQYF. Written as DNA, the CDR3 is TGTGCCAGCAGTTTCGGATGGAGGGCCCCTCTCCTCTACGAGCAGTACTTC.